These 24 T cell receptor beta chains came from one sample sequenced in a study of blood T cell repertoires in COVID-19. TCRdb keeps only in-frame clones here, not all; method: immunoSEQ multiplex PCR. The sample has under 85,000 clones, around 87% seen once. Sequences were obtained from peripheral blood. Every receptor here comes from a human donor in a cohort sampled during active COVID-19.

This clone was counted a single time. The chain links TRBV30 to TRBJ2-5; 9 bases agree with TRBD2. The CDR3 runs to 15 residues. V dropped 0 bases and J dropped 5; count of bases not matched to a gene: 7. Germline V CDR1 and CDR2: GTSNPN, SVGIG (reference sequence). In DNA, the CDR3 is TGTGCCTGGAGTGTACGCGGGGGGGCCGGGGAGACCCAGTACTTC. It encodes CAWSVRGGAGETQYF.

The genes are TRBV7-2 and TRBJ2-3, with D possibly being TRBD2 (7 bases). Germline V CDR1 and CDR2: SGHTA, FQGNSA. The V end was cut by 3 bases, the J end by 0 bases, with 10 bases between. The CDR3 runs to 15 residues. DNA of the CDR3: TGTGCCAGCAGCTTCGCGGGGGCTAGCACAGATACGCAGTATTTT. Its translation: CASSFAGASTDTQYF.

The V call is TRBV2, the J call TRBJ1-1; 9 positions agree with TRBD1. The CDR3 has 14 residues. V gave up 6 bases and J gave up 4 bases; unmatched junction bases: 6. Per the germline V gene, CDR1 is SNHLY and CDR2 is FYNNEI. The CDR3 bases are TGTGCCAGCAGCCGGGGACAGGGTGGCACTGAAGCTTTCTTT. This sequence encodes CASSRGQGGTEAFF.

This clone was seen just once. In DNA form, the CDR3 reads TGTGCCAGCAGTTTAAGCTCAGGGGCCCAAGAGACCCAGTACTTC. Residues: CASSLSSGAQETQYF. This rearrangement joins TRBV27 to TRBJ2-5; D is possibly TRBD1 (6 bases). Germline values: CDR1 MNHEY, CDR2 SMNVEV (reference sequence). This CDR3 contains 15 residues. Trimming shortened V by 2 bases and J by 1 base, and 11 bases separated the two germline ends.

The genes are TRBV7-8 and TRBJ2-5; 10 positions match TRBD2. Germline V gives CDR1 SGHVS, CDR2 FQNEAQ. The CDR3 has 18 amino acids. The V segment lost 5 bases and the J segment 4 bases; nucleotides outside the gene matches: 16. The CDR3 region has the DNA TGTGCCAGCAGCCCCGGGGATTTAGCGGGGGGTTTAGGAGAGACCCAGTACTTC. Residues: CASSPGDLAGGLGETQYF.

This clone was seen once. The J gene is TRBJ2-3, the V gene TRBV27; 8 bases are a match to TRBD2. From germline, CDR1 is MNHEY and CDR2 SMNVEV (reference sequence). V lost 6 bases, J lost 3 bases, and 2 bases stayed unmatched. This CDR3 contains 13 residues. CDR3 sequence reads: CASSGGATDTQYF. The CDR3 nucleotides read TGTGCCAGCAGCGGGGGGGCGACAGATACGCAGTATTTT.

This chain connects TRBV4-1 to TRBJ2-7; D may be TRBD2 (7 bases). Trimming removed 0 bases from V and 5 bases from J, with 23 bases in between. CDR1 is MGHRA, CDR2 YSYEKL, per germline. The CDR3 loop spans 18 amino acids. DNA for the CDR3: TGCGCCAGCAGCCAAGAAGGGGGGGAGACAGATTGGTTCGACGAGCAGTACTTC. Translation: CASSQEGGETDWFDEQYF.

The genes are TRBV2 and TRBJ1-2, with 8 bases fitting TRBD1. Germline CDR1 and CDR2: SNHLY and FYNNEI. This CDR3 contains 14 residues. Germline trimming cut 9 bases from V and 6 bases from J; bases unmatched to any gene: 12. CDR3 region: CASSGTGRLDGYTF. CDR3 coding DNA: TGTGCCAGTTCCGGGACAGGTCGTTTGGATGGCTACACCTTC.

In DNA form, the CDR3 reads TGCAGTGCTGTTCAGGGAATCAAGGCTTTCTTT. Translated, it gives CSAVQGIKAFF. The rearrangement joins TRBV20-1 to TRBJ1-1, with a tentative D call TRBD1 (5 bases). The germline V gene has CDR1 DFQATT and CDR2 SNEGSKA (reference sequence). V shed 5 bases and J shed 11 bases, with 15 bases lying between them. The CDR3 totals 11 residues.

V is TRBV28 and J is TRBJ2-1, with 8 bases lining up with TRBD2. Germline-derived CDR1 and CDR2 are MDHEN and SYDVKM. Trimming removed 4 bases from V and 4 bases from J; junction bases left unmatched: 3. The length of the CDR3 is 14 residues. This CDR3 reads CASSSGGVYNEQFF. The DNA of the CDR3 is TGTGCCAGCAGTTCCGGGGGGGTTTACAATGAGCAGTTCTTC.

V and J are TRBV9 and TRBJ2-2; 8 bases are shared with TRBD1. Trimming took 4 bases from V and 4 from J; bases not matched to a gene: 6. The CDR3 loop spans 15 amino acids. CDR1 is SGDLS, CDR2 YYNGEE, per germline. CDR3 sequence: CASSPDRAGTGELFF. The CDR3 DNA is TGTGCCAGCAGCCCGGACAGGGCGGGCACCGGGGAGCTGTTTTTT.

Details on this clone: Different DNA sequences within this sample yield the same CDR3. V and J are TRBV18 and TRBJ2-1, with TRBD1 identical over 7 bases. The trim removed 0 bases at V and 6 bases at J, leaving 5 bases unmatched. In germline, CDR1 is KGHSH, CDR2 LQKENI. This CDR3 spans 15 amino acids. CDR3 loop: CASSPPAAGGNEQFF. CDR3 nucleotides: TGTGCCAGCTCACCACCGGCGGCAGGGGGCAATGAGCAGTTCTTC.

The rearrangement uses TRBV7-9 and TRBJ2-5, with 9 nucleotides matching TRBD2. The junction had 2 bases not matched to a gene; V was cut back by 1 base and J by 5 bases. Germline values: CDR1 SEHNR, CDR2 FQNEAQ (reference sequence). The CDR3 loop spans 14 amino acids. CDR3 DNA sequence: TGTGCCAGCAGCTTAGGGACTAGCGAGGAGACCCAGTACTTC. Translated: CASSLGTSEETQYF. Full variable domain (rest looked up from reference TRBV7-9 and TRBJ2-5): DTGVSQNPRHKITKRGQNVTFRCDPISEHNRLYWYRQTLGQGPEFLTYFQNEAQLEKSRLLSDRFSAERPKGSFSTLEIQRTEQGDSAMYLCASSLGTSEETQYFGPGTRLLVL.

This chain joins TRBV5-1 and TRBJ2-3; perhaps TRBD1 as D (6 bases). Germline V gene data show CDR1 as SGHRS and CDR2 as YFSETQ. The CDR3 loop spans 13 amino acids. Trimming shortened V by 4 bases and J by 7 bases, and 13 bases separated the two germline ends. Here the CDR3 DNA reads TGCGCCAGCAGCCCTACACAGGGATATACGCAGTATTTT. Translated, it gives CASSPTQGYTQYF.

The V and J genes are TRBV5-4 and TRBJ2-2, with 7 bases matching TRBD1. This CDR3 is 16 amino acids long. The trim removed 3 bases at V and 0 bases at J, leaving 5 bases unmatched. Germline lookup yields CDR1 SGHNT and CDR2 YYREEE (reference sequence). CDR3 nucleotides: TGTGCCAGCAGCTCCGGGACAGTCGCGAACACCGGGGAGCTGTTTTTT. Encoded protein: CASSSGTVANTGELFF. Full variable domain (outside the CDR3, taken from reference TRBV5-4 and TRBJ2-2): ETGVTQSPTHLIKTRGQQVTLRCSSQSGHNTVSWYQQALGQGPQFIFQYYREEENGRGNFPPRFSGLQFPNYSSELNVNALELDDSALYLCASSSGTVANTGELFFGEGSRLTVL.

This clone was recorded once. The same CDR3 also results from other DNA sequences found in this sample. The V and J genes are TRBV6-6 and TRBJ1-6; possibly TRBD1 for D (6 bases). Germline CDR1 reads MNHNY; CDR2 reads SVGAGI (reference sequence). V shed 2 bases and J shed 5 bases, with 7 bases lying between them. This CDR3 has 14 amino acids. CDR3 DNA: TGTGCCAGCAGTTACGGACAGAATAATTCACCCCTCCACTTT. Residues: CASSYGQNNSPLHF.

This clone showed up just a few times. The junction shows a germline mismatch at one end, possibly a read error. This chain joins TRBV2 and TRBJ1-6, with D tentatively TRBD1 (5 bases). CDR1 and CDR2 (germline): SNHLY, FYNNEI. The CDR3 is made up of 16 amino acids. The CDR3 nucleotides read TGTGCCAGCCGTCGGGACTATCCCTCCTCTAATTCACCCCTCCACTTT. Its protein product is CASRRDYPSSNSPLHF.

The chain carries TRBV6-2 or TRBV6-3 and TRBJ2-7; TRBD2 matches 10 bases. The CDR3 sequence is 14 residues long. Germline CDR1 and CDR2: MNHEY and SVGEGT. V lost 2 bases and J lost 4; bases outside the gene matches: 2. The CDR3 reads CASSYLAGVYEQYF. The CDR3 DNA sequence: TGTGCCAGCAGTTACCTAGCGGGGGTTTACGAGCAGTACTTC.

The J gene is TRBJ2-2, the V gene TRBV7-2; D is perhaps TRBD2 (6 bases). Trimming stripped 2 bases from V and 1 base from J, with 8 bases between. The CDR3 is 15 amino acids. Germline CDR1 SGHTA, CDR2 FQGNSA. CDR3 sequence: CASSLNSGNTGELFF. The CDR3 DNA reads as TGTGCCAGCAGCTTAAATAGCGGGAACACCGGGGAGCTGTTTTTT.

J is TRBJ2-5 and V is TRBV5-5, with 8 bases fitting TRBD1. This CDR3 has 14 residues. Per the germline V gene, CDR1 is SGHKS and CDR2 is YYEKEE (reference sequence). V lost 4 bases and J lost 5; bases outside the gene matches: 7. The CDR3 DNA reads TGTGCCAGCAGCAAACAGGGGGTTTGGGAGACCCAGTACTTC. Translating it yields CASSKQGVWETQYF.

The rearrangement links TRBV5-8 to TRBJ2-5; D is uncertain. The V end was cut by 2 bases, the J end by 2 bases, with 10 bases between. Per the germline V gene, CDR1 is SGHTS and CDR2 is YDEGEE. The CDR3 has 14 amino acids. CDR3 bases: TGTGCCAGCAGCTTCGGTCGACTGCAAGAGACCCAGTACTTC. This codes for CASSFGRLQETQYF.

For the CDR3, the DNA is TGTGCCAGTAGTGGAGGACAGGGAACAAACACTGAAGCTTTCTTT. Translated, it gives CASSGGQGTNTEAFF. The chain recombines TRBV19 with TRBJ1-1; TRBD1 agrees at 8 bases. V shed 5 bases, J shed 2 bases, and the junction held 7 bases outside the gene matches. Germline lookup yields CDR1 LNHDA and CDR2 SQIVND (reference sequence). The CDR3 has 15 amino acids.

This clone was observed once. The CDR3 spells CASSLLSGGTDTQYF. CDR3 DNA sequence: TGTGCCAGCAGCTTACTTAGCGGGGGAACAGATACGCAGTATTTT. V gene TRBV5-5 combines with J gene TRBJ2-3; TRBD2 agrees at 9 bases. Germline trimming cut 2 bases from V and 3 bases from J; bases unmatched to any gene: 4. The germline CDR1 and CDR2 sequences are SGHKS and YYEKEE (reference sequence). The CDR3 length is 15 residues.

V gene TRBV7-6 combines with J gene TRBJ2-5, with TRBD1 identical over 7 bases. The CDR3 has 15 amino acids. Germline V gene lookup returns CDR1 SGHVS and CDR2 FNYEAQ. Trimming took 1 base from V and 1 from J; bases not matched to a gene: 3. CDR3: CASSLEGTAQETQYF. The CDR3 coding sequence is TGTGCCAGCAGCTTAGAGGGGACAGCCCAAGAGACCCAGTACTTC.